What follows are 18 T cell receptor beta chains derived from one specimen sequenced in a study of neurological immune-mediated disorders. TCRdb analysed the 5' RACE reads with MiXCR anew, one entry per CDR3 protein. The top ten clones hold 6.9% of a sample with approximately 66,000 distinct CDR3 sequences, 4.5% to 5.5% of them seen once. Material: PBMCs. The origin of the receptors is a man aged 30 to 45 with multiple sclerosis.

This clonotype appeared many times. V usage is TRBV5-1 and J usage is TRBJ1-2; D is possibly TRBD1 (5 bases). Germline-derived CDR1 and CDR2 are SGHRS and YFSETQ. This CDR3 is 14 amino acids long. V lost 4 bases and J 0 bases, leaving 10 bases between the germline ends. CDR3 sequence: CASSPRGANYGYTF. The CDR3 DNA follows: TGCGCCAGCAGCCCACGGGGGGCTAACTATGGCTACACCTTC.

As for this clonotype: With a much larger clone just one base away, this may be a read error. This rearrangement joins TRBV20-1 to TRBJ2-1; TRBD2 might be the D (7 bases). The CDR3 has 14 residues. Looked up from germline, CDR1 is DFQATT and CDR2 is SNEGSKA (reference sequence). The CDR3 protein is CSTRVGGGRGEQFF. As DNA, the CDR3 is TGCAGTACTAGAGTCGGCGGGGGCCGAGGCGAGCAGTTCTTC.

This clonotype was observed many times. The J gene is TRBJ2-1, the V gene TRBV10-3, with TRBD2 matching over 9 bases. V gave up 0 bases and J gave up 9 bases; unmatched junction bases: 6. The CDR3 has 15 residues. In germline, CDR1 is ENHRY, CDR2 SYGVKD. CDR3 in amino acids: CAISESGTSRSEQFF. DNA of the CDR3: TGTGCCATCAGTGAGTCCGGGACTAGCAGGAGTGAGCAGTTCTTC.

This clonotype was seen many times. As DNA, the CDR3 is TGCGCCAGCAGCTTCCTAGCGGGGAGTCTTTACAATGAGCAGTTCTTC. Translating gives CASSFLAGSLYNEQFF. This chain joins TRBV5-1 and TRBJ2-1; the match to TRBD2 covers 9 bases. This CDR3 contains 16 residues. The trim removed 2 bases at V and 4 bases at J, leaving 7 bases unmatched. Per the germline V gene, CDR1 is SGHRS and CDR2 is YFSETQ.

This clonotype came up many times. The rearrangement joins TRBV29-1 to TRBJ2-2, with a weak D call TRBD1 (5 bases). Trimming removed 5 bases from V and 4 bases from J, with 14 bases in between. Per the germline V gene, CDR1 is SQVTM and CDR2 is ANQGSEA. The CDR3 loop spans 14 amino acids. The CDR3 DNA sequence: TGCAGCGTTACGGTACTGGACACCACCGGGGAGCTGTTTTTT. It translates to CSVTVLDTTGELFF.

The DNA for the CDR3 is TGTGCCAGCAGTGAGACTAGCGGGGGCACAGATACGCAGTATTTT. This codes for CASSETSGGTDTQYF. The rearrangement joins TRBV6-4 to TRBJ2-3, with 11 bases fitting TRBD2. The CDR3 is 15 residues long. Germline V gene sequence: CDR1 MRHNA, CDR2 SNTAGT. After removal of 3 bases from V and 1 base from J, the junction contained 0 bases not matched to a gene.

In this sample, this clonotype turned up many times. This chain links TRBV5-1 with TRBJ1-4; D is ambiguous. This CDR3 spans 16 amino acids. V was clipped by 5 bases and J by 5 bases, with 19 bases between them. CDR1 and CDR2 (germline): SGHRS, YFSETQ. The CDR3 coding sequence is TGCGCCAGCAGTCTTGGAGTAACAGCGTCAAATGAAAAACTGTTTTTT. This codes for CASSLGVTASNEKLFF. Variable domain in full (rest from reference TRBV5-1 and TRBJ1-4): KAGVTQTPRYLIKTRGQQVTLSCSPISGHRSVSWYQQTPGQGLQFLFEYFSETQRNKGNFPGRFSGRQFSNSRSEMNVSTLELGDSALYLCASSLGVTASNEKLFFGSGTQLSVL.

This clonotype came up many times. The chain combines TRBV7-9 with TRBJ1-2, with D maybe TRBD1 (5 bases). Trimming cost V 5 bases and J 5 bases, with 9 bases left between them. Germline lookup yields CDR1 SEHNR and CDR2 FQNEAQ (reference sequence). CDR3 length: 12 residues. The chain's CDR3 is CASSRQGYGYTF. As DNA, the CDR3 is TGTGCCAGCAGCCGCCAGGGATATGGCTACACCTTC.

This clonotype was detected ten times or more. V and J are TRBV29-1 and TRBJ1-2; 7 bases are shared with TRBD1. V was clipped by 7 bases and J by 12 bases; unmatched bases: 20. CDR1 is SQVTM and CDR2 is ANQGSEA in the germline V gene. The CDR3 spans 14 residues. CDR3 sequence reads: CSGGQALSSFPNTF. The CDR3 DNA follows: TGCAGCGGCGGACAGGCGCTCTCCTCCTTCCCCAACACCTTC. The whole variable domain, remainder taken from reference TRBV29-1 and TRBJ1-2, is SAVISQKPSRDICQRGTSLTIQCQVDSQVTMMFWYRQQPGQSLTLIATANQGSEATYESGFVIDKFPISRPNLTFSTLTVSNMSPEDSSIYLCSGGQALSSFPNTFGSGTRLTVV.

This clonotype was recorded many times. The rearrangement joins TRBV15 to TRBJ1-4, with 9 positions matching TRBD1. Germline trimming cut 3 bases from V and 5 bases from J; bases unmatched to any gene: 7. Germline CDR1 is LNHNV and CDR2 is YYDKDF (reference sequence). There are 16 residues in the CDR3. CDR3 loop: CATSSAQGTGNEKLFF. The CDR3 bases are TGTGCCACCAGCAGTGCTCAAGGGACAGGGAATGAAAAACTGTTTTTT.

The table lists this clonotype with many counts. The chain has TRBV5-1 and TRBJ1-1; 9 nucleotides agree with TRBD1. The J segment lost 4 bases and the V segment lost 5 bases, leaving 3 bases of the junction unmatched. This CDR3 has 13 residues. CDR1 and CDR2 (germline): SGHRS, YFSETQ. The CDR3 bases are TGCGCCAGCAGTACGGACAGGGGCACTGAAGCTTTCTTT. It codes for CASSTDRGTEAFF.

CDR3 protein: CSASRPSGANVLTF. In nucleotides, the CDR3 is TGCAGTGCTTCCAGACCGTCTGGGGCCAACGTCCTGACTTTC. V gene TRBV20-1 combines with J gene TRBJ2-6, with D unresolved. Germline V gene sequence: CDR1 DFQATT, CDR2 SNEGSKA (reference sequence). The CDR3 has 14 residues. Deletions cut 5 bases from V and 1 base from J, with 9 bases between.

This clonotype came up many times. The CDR3 DNA reads TGTGCCATCAGTCGATCAGGAGTGAACACTGAAGCTTTCTTT. It yields the protein CAISRSGVNTEAFF. The chain links TRBV10-3 to TRBJ1-1, with unresolved D. Looked up from germline, CDR1 is ENHRY and CDR2 is SYGVKD. CDR3 length: 14 amino acids. The V and J ends lost 5 bases and 0 bases respectively, with 10 bases between them.

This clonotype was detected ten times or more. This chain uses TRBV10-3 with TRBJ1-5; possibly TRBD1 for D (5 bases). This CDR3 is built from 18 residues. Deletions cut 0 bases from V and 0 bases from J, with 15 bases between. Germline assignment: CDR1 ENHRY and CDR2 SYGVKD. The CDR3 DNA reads TGTGCCATCAGTGAGTCGAGGGTTGGGGGGTTTAGCAATCAGCCCCAGCATTTT. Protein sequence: CAISESRVGGFSNQPQHF.

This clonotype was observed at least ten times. CDR3 sequence: CSARTGRDEQYF. The CDR3 DNA reads as TGCAGTGCTCGGACAGGGCGGGACGAGCAGTACTTC. The chain recombines TRBV20-1 with TRBJ2-7, with TRBD1 identical over 8 bases. The CDR3 is made up of 12 amino acids. Germline loops: CDR1 DFQATT, CDR2 SNEGSKA (reference sequence). V trimming: 5 bases; J trimming: 5 bases; junction bases outside the gene matches: 5.

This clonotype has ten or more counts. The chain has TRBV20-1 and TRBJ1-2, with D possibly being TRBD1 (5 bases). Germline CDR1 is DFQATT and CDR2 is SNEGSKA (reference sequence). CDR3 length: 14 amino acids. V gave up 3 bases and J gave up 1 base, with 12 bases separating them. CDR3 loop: CSASWGISNYGYTF. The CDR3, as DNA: TGCAGTGCTAGTTGGGGCATAAGTAACTATGGCTACACCTTC.

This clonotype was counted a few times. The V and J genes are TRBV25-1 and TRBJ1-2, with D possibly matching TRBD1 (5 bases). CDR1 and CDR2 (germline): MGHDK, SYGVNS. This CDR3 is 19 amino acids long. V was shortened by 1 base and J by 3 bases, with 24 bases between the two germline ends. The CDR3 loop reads CASSESRDFGGPADYGYTF. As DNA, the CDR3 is TGTGCCAGCAGTGAATCACGAGATTTCGGGGGACCCGCGGACTATGGCTACACCTTC.

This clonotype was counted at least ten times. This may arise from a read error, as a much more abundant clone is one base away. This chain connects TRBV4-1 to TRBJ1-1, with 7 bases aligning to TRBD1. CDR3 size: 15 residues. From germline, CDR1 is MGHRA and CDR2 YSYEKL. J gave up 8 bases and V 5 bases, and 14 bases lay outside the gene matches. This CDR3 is CASSGFSERGREAFF. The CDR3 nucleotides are TGCGCCAGCAGCGGGTTTTCTGAAAGGGGGCGGGAAGCTTTCTTT.